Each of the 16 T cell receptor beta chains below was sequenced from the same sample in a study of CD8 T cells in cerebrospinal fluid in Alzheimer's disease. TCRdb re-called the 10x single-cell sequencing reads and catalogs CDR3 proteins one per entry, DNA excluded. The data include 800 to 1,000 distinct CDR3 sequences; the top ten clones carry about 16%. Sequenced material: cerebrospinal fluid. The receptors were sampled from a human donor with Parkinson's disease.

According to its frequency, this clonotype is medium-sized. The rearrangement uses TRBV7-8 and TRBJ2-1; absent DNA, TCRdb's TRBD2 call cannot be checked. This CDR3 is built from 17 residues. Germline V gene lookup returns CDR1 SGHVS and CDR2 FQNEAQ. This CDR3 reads CASSSAVAGGAYNEQFF. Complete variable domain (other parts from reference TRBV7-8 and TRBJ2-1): GAGVSQSPRYKVAKRGQDVALRCDPISGHVSLFWYQQALGQGPEFLTYFQNEAQLDKSGLPSDRFFAERPEGSVSTLKIQRTQQEDSAVYLCASSSAVAGGAYNEQFFGPGTRLTVL.

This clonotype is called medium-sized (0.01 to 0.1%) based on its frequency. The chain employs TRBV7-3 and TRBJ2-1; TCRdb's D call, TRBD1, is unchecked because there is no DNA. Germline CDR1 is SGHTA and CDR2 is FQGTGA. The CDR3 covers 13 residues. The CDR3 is CASSLSGGSEQFF.

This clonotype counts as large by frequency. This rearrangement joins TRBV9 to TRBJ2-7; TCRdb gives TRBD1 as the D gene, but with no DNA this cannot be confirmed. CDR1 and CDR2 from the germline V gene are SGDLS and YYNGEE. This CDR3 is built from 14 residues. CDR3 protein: CASSVGQGTYEQYF.

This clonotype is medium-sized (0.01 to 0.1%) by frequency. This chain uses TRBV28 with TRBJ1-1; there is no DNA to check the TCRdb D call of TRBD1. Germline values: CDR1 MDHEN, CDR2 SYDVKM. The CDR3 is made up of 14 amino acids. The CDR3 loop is CASSVPGQGPEAFF. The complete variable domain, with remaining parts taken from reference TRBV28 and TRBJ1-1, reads DVKVTQSSRYLVKRTGEKVFLECVQDMDHENMFWYRQDPGLGLRLIYFSYDVKMKEKGDIPEGYSVSREKKERFSLILESASTNQTSMYLCASSVPGQGPEAFFGQGTRLTVV.

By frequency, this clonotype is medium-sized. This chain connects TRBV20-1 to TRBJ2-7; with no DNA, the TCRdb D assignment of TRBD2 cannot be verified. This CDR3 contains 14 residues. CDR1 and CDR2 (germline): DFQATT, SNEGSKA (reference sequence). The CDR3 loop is CSAPLAGSSYEQYF.

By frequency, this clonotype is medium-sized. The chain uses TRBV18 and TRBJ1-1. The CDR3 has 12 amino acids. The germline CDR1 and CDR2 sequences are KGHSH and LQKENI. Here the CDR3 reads CASRELNTEAFF.

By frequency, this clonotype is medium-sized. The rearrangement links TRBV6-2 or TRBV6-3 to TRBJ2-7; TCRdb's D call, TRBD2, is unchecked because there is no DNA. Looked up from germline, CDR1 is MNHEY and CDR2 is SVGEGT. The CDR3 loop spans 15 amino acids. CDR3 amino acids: CASSSTSGTHYEQYF.

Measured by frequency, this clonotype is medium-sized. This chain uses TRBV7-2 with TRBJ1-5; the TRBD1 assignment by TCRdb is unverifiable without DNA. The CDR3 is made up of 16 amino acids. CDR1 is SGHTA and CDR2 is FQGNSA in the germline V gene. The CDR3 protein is CASSFGPGTDNQPQHF.

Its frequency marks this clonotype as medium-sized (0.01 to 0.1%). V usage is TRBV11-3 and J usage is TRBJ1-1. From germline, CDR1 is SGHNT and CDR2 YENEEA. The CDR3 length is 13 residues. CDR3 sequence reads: CASSLVVNTEAFF.

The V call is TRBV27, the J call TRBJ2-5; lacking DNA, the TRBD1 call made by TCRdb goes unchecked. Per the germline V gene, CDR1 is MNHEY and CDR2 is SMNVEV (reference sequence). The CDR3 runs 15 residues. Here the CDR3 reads CASRPGDLIQETQYF.

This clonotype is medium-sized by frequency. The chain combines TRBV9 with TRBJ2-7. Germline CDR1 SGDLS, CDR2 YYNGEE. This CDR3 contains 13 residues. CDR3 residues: CASSAYLGAEQYF.

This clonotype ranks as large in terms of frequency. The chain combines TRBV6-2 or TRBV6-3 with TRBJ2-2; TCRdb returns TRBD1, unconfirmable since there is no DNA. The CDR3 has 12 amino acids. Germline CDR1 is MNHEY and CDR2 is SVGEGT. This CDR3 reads CASRQGAGELFF.

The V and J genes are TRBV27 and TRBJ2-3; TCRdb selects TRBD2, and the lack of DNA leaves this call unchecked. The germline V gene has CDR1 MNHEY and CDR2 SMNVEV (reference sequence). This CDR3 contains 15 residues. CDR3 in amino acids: CASSSLLAATDTQYF.

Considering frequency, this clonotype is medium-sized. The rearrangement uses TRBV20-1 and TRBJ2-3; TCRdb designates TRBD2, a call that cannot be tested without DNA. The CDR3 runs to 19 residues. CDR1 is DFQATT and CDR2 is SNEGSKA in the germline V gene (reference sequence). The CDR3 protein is CSARDSGTSVFRGEDTQYF.

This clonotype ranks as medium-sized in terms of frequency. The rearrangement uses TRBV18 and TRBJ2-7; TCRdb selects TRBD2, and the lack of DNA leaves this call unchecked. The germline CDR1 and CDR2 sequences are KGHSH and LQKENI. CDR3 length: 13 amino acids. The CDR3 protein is CASSLDSSNEQYF. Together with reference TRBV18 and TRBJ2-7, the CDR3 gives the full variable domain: NAGVMQNPRHLVRRRGQEARLRCSPMKGHSHVYWYRQLPEEGLKFMVYLQKENIIDESGMPKERFSAEFPKEGPSILRIQQVVRGDSAAYFCASSLDSSNEQYFGPGTRLTVT.

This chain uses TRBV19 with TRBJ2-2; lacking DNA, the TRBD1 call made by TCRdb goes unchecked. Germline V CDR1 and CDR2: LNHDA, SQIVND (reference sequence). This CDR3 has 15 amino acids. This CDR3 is CASSPGTGNTGELFF.